One sample yielded the 22 T cell receptor beta chains listed below, sequenced in a study of cytotoxic CD8 clonotypes in ibrutinib-treated CLL. The assay was immunoSEQ multiplex PCR, and TCRdb's table has in-frame clones only and misses some. The table shows 330,000 or so clones, with roughly 67% occurring only once. Sequencing used PBMCs, obtained after 36 months of ibrutinib treatment. The receptor source for this set is a human donor with chronic lymphocytic leukemia.

This clone appeared a few times. The rearrangement joins TRBV6-6 to TRBJ2-7; D might be TRBD2 (6 bases). CDR1 is MNHNY and CDR2 is SVGAGI in the germline V gene (reference sequence). V lost 5 bases to trimming and J lost 2 bases, with 19 bases between them. The length of the CDR3 is 16 residues. The CDR3 loop reads CASSPRRGSAAYEQYF. The CDR3, as DNA: TGTGCCAGCAGTCCCAGGAGGGGATCCGCAGCCTACGAGCAGTACTTC.

This clone was recorded once. The genes are TRBV2 and TRBJ2-7; D is unresolved. Germline CDR1 is SNHLY and CDR2 is FYNNEI. The CDR3 has 15 residues. V was trimmed by 0 bases and J by 2 bases, leaving 11 bases between them. CDR3 sequence reads: CASSEALSGAYEQYF. For the CDR3, the DNA is TGTGCCAGCAGTGAAGCTCTGTCTGGGGCCTACGAGCAGTACTTC.

This chain uses TRBV6-1 with TRBJ1-5; perhaps TRBD1 as D (6 bases). CDR1 and CDR2 from the germline V gene are MNHNS and SASEGT. The CDR3 contains 18 residues. The V end was cut by 4 bases, the J end by 4 bases, with 23 bases between. The CDR3 coding sequence is TGTGCCAGCAGTGGAACCAGGGGCAGGGCTTTCACGAATCAGCCCCAGCATTTT. Its protein product is CASSGTRGRAFTNQPQHF.

The V call is TRBV6-5, the J call TRBJ2-5; TRBD1 matches at 8 bases. Trimming removed 2 bases from V and 2 bases from J; junction bases left unmatched: 4. Germline V gene lookup returns CDR1 MNHEY and CDR2 SVGAGI. This CDR3 spans 15 amino acids. CDR3 protein: CASSYQGARQETQYF. The CDR3 DNA sequence: TGTGCCAGCAGTTACCAGGGGGCGAGGCAAGAGACCCAGTACTTC.

The genes are TRBV5-1 and TRBJ1-5; TRBD1 might be the D (5 bases). Between the trimmed V and J ends, which lost 1 base and 2 bases, there was a span of 7 bases. Germline CDR1 reads SGHRS; CDR2 reads YFSETQ. The CDR3 spans 14 residues. DNA of the CDR3: TGCGCCAGCAGCTTGTGGGGGGGCAATCAGCCCCAGCATTTT. Translated, it gives CASSLWGGNQPQHF.

The chain carries TRBV2 and TRBJ1-1, with TRBD1 identical over 7 bases. This CDR3 is built from 14 residues. Trimming at V came to 5 bases and at J to 6 bases, leaving 9 bases not matched to a gene. In germline, CDR1 is SNHLY, CDR2 FYNNEI. The CDR3: CASSTGVQTPEAFF. DNA of the CDR3: TGTGCCAGCAGTACAGGGGTCCAAACCCCTGAAGCTTTCTTT.

This chain uses TRBV27 with TRBJ1-3, with no clear D. Germline loops: CDR1 MNHEY, CDR2 SMNVEV (reference sequence). With 3 bases removed from V and 2 bases from J, the gap between germline ends came to 8 bases. This CDR3 region has 14 residues. This CDR3 is CASSFLGTGNTIYF. CDR3 DNA sequence: TGTGCCAGCAGTTTTTTGGGAACTGGAAACACCATATATTTT.

The chain has TRBV9 and TRBJ1-3; D gene unclear. Between the trimmed V and J ends, which lost 0 bases and 2 bases, there was a span of 9 bases. CDR1 SGDLS and CDR2 YYNGEE come from the germline V gene. This CDR3 is 15 amino acids long. The CDR3 loop is CASSVEPGAGNTIYF. In DNA, the CDR3 is TGTGCCAGCAGCGTAGAGCCAGGCGCTGGAAACACCATATATTTT.

The V and J genes are TRBV29-1 and TRBJ2-3; D may be TRBD1 or TRBD2 (5 bases each). The V and J ends lost 5 bases and 1 base respectively, with 16 bases between them. Germline-derived CDR1 and CDR2 are SQVTM and ANQGSEA. There are 15 residues in the CDR3. CDR3 sequence: CSVIGQGGRTDTQYF. The CDR3 bases are TGCAGCGTTATCGGTCAGGGCGGGCGCACAGATACGCAGTATTTT.

This clone was found a few times. This chain joins TRBV5-4 and TRBJ2-7, with 8 bases matching TRBD2. V dropped 0 bases and J dropped 5; count of bases not matched to a gene: 7. The CDR3 runs to 15 residues. Germline CDR1 is SGHNT and CDR2 is YYREEE (reference sequence). CDR3 in DNA: TGTGCCAGCAGCTTGGGATTAGCGGGATCCCACGAGCAGTACTTC. Translation: CASSLGLAGSHEQYF.

The J gene is TRBJ1-3, the V gene TRBV6-5; D ambiguous. The germline V and J ends were trimmed by 2 bases and 3 bases, with 5 bases remaining between them. The CDR3 consists of 13 residues. CDR1 and CDR2 from the germline V gene are MNHEY and SVGAGI. Here the CDR3 DNA reads TGTGCCAGCAGTTACCAGCGTGGAAACACCATATATTTT. Translating it yields CASSYQRGNTIYF.

This chain uses TRBV5-1 with TRBJ2-1; 7 bases align to TRBD1. V shed 0 bases and J 6 bases; nucleotides not matched to a gene: 6. This CDR3 region has 15 residues. Germline CDR1 and CDR2: SGHRS and YFSETQ. CDR3 coding DNA: TGCGCCAGCAGCTTGGAGGGGGCACTTTCCAATGAGCAGTTCTTC. Its protein is CASSLEGALSNEQFF. Based on the CDR3 plus reference TRBV5-1 and TRBJ2-1, the full variable domain is KAGVTQTPRYLIKTRGQQVTLSCSPISGHRSVSWYQQTPGQGLQFLFEYFSETQRNKGNFPGRFSGRQFSNSRSEMNVSTLELGDSALYLCASSLEGALSNEQFFGPGTRLTVL.

The chain carries TRBV27 and TRBJ2-7; D ambiguous. V was clipped by 1 base and J by 4 bases, with 8 bases between them. Germline CDR1 is MNHEY and CDR2 is SMNVEV (reference sequence). CDR3 size: 13 residues. CDR3 residues: CASSLYPGYEQYF. The CDR3 coding sequence is TGTGCCAGCAGTTTATACCCCGGGTACGAGCAGTACTTC.

The chain carries TRBV7-2 and TRBJ2-3; 7 positions agree with TRBD1. Germline values: CDR1 SGHTA, CDR2 FQGNSA. The CDR3 is 15 residues long. With V trimmed by 1 base and J by 2 bases, 3 bases remained unmatched. CDR3 nucleotides: TGTGCCAGCAGCTTAGGGGGACAGCTCACAGATACGCAGTATTTT. Residues: CASSLGGQLTDTQYF.

The table lists this clone with a few counts. The rearrangement joins TRBV13 to TRBJ1-2; possibly TRBD1 for D (6 bases). CDR1 and CDR2 (germline): PRHDT, FYEKMQ (reference sequence). This CDR3 has 15 residues. V lost 5 bases and J 4 bases, leaving 17 bases between the germline ends. CDR3: CASSQGPGHFYGYTF. CDR3 DNA sequence: TGTGCCAGCAGCCAGGGGCCTGGACACTTCTATGGCTACACCTTC.

The V and J genes are TRBV6-5 and TRBJ2-7; D possibly uses TRBD1 or TRBD2 (5 bases each). The CDR3 has 13 amino acids. Germline values: CDR1 MNHEY, CDR2 SVGAGI. The ends were cut back, 8 bases at V and 2 bases at J, with 13 bases in the middle. CDR3 region: CASWDGGTYEQYF. In nucleotides, the CDR3 is TGTGCCAGCTGGGACGGCGGCACCTACGAGCAGTACTTC.

Concerning this clone: This sample also contains other DNA sequences that code for the same CDR3. V gene TRBV7-2 combines with J gene TRBJ2-7; D possibly corresponds to TRBD2 (6 bases). The V gene lost 1 base and the J gene lost 0 bases, with 7 bases spanning the gap. The CDR3 is 14 amino acids. Germline V gene lookup returns CDR1 SGHTA and CDR2 FQGNSA. CDR3 DNA sequence: TGTGCCAGCAGCTTAGACGGGGGCTCCTACGAGCAGTACTTC. Translating gives CASSLDGGSYEQYF.

This clone has only a few counts. The V gene is TRBV6-5, the J gene TRBJ2-5; D uncertain. V was cut by 0 bases and J by 2 bases, with 10 bases left in between. The V gene's germline CDR1 is MNHEY and CDR2 SVGAGI. CDR3 length equals 15 residues. The CDR3 reads CASSYSPRVQETQYF. The CDR3 bases are TGTGCCAGCAGTTACTCTCCGCGTGTGCAAGAGACCCAGTACTTC.

The chain has TRBV4-2 and TRBJ2-5; maybe TRBD1 (5 bases). V gave up 1 base and J gave up 4 bases, with 10 bases separating them. This CDR3 spans 14 amino acids. Per the germline V gene, CDR1 is LGHNA and CDR2 is YNFKEQ. Here the CDR3 reads CASSQVRGGETQYF. The CDR3 nucleotides are TGTGCCAGCAGCCAAGTAAGGGGCGGAGAGACCCAGTACTTC.

This rearrangement joins TRBV2 to TRBJ2-1; tentative D call: TRBD1 (5 bases). V dropped 3 bases and J dropped 1 base, with 19 bases sitting between them. The CDR3 sequence is 18 residues long. The germline gives CDR1 SNHLY, CDR2 FYNNEI. CDR3: CASSDFQTADRSYNEQFF. The CDR3 nucleotides are TGTGCCAGCAGTGATTTTCAGACAGCAGACCGATCCTACAATGAGCAGTTCTTC.

This chain links TRBV29-1 with TRBJ2-5; the D is unclear. V lost 4 bases to trimming and J lost 0 bases, with 21 bases between them. The CDR3 length is 17 residues. Germline loops: CDR1 SQVTM, CDR2 ANQGSEA. The CDR3 DNA sequence: TGCAGCGTTGGGCTCAGGTTTACCGGACGCCACCAAGAGACCCAGTACTTC. The encoded protein is CSVGLRFTGRHQETQYF.

Only a few counts were recorded for this clone. V and J are TRBV18 and TRBJ1-6, with TRBD1 identical over 7 bases. This CDR3 contains 14 residues. J gave up 6 bases and V 6 bases, and 5 bases lay outside the gene matches. From germline, CDR1 is KGHSH and CDR2 LQKENI. CDR3 sequence: CASSPGTVNSPLHF. For the CDR3, the DNA is TGTGCCAGCTCCCCAGGGACAGTTAATTCACCCCTCCACTTT.